The 8 T cell receptor beta chains reported below all come from one sample, sequenced in a study of molecular identifiers for immune sequencing clone quantification. TCRdb re-called the PCR reads with MiXCR, one entry per CDR3 protein. The sample holds a few hundred thousand distinct CDR3 sequences, about a quarter seen once. What was sequenced was naive CD8+ T cells from blood, with Jurkat cell RNA spiked in. Subset defined: FACS-sorted CD8+CD4-CCR7+CD45RA+ naive T cells. The origin of the receptors is a human donor in good health. Some libraries in this study had Jurkat cell RNA spiked in.

This clonotype showed up many times. CDR3 bases: TGTGCCAGCAGCTTGGATCATGGGGCGGGTAGTCAGCCCCAGCATTTT. It encodes CASSLDHGAGSQPQHF. The V and J genes are TRBV5-8 and TRBJ1-5, with a tentative D call TRBD1 (5 bases). Between the trimmed V and J ends, which lost 0 bases and 6 bases, there was a span of 16 bases. CDR1 and CDR2 (germline): SGHTS, YDEGEE. The CDR3 is 16 amino acids.

This clonotype was counted many times. The chain has TRBV7-2 and TRBJ2-1; 9 bases are shared with TRBD2. Germline V gene sequence: CDR1 SGHTA, CDR2 FQGNSA. The ends lost 1 base at V and 6 bases at J; junction bases unmatched: 13. The CDR3 is made up of 18 amino acids. This CDR3 is CASSLVFARLAAFNEQFF. CDR3 bases: TGTGCCAGCAGCTTAGTGTTTGCCCGACTAGCGGCCTTCAATGAGCAGTTCTTC.

This clonotype was counted between two and nine times. V and J are TRBV30 and TRBJ2-3; a possible D gene is TRBD2 (5 bases). CDR1 is GTSNPN, CDR2 SVGIG, per germline (reference sequence). With 8 bases removed from V and 2 bases from J, the gap between germline ends came to 11 bases. The CDR3 is made up of 12 amino acids. The CDR3 spells CAAEASTDTQYF. CDR3 nucleotides: TGTGCCGCGGAGGCCTCCACAGATACGCAGTATTTT.

Note on this clonotype: The CDR3 end shows no conserved phenylalanine or tryptophan, and so a read error is likely. The DNA is omitted, as the CDR3 cannot be located on it reliably, and the CDR3 follows TCRdb's listing. This chain joins TRBV7-2 and TRBJ2-1; the DNA was not used to check the table's D call, TRBD2. The CDR3 region is 15 residues in length, termini included. The germline V gene has CDR1 SGHTA and CDR2 FQGNSA. The CDR3 sequence is CASSWGLTSYNEQVV.

The table lists this clonotype with a few counts. This chain uses TRBV29-1 with TRBJ1-1; D is uncertain. Germline CDR1 SQVTM, CDR2 ANQGSEA. The CDR3 has 13 residues. V was shortened by 6 bases and J by 2 bases, with 13 bases between the two germline ends. The CDR3 spells CSVAWQPNTEAFF. The CDR3 DNA sequence: TGCAGCGTGGCGTGGCAGCCTAACACTGAAGCTTTCTTT.

In this sample, this clonotype turned up once. The junction and the germline gene differ at one end; a read error may be behind it. The chain links TRBV14 to TRBJ1-1; D call uncertain. The CDR3 contains 15 residues. Germline V gives CDR1 SGHDN, CDR2 FVKESK. CDR3 amino acids: CASSRTEDLNPDAFF. The DNA for the CDR3 is TGTGCCAGCAGCCGGACGGAGGATTTAAACCCTGACGCTTTCTTC.

Comment on this clonotype: Given the absence of the conserved phenylalanine or tryptophan at the CDR3 end, a read error is likely. The gene calls are TRBV9 and TRBJ2-5, with D possibly TRBD2 on 7 matching bases. Germline CDR1 and CDR2: SGDLS and YYNGEE. The CDR3 totals 14 residues. Trimming shortened V by 3 bases and J by 0 bases, and 9 bases separated the two germline ends. For the CDR3, the DNA is TGTGCCAGCAGCGGCGGGGGCAACCAAGAGACCCAGTACCTC. It codes for CASSGGGNQETQYL.

In regard to this clonotype: This could be a read error, since a much larger clone is one nucleotide away. Written as DNA, the CDR3 is TGCGCCAGCAGCCAACGAGAGGGTAGCTACGAGCAGGACTTC. Its protein is CASSQREGSYEQDF. The rearrangement links TRBV4-1 to TRBJ2-7; weak D call: TRBD2 (5 bases). Per germline, CDR1 MGHRA and CDR2 YSYEKL. CDR3 length: 14 residues.